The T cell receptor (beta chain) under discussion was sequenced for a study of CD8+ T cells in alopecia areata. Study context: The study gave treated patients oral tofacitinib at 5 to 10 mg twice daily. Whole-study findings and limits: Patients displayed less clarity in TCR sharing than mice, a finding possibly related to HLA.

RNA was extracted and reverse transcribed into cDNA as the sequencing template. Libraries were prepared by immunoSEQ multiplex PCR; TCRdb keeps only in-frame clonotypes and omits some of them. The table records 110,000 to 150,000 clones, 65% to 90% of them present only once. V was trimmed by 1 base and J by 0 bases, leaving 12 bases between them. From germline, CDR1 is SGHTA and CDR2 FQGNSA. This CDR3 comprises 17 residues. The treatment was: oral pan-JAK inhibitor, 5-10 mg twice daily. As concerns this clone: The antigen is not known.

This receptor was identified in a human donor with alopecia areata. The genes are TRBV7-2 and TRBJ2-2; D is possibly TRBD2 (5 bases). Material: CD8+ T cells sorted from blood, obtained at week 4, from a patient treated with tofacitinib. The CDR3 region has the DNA TGTGCCAGCAGCTTAGTGTCTAGCCTGACGAACACCGGGGAGCTGTTTTTT. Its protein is CASSLVSSLTNTGELFF.